This passage covers 28 T cell receptor beta chains from one sample sequenced in a study of OX40 agonist ivuxolimab in advanced cancers. Clones were sequenced by immunoSEQ multiplex PCR, and TCRdb holds only the in-frame ones, with some missing. The sample contains about 80,000 clones, 84% of which appear only once. This specimen was CD4+ or CD8+ T cells sorted from blood, taken in a trial of the OX40 agonist ivuxolimab. Receptors originate from an adult with an advanced solid tumor such as melanoma, head and neck, liver or kidney cancer.

The chain couples TRBV28 to TRBJ1-4, with no clear D. CDR3 length: 11 residues. Trimming shortened V by 8 bases and J by 15 bases, and 16 bases separated the two germline ends. Germline V gene sequence: CDR1 MDHEN, CDR2 SYDVKM. CDR3 sequence: CASQTGPFLFF. The DNA of the CDR3 is TGTGCCAGCCAAACCGGGCCCTTTTTGTTTTTT.

V and J are TRBV5-6 and TRBJ2-7, with TRBD1 matching 7 bases. The V gene end was trimmed by 3 bases and the J gene end by 5 bases; junction bases not matched to a gene: 11. This CDR3 is 15 amino acids long. Germline V CDR1 and CDR2: SGHDT, YYEEEE. This CDR3 is CASSSDRAPRNEQYF. Here the CDR3 DNA reads TGTGCCAGCAGCTCTGACAGGGCCCCTCGGAACGAGCAGTACTTC.

The chain links TRBV4-2 to TRBJ1-3, with D perhaps matching TRBD1 (5 bases). Germline lookup yields CDR1 LGHNA and CDR2 YNFKEQ. V was cut by 0 bases and J by 4 bases, with 10 bases left in between. This CDR3 spans 15 amino acids. Here the CDR3 DNA reads TGTGCCAGCAGCCAAGATCGGACACCCGGAAACACCATATATTTT. Amino acids: CASSQDRTPGNTIYF.

The V and J genes are TRBV7-7 and TRBJ2-7; the D is unclear. V lost 1 base and J 0 bases, leaving 4 bases between the germline ends. The CDR3 consists of 13 residues. Germline V lookup: CDR1 SSHAT, CDR2 FNYEAQ (reference sequence). CDR3 bases: TGTGCCAGCAGCTTAGGGGCCTCCTACGAGCAGTACTTC. Protein sequence: CASSLGASYEQYF.

In DNA, the CDR3 is TGTGCCCGCTCAAAATATAATTCACCCCTCCACTTT. Its translation: CARSKYNSPLHF. This chain links TRBV6-5 with TRBJ1-6; D gene uncertain. The CDR3 sequence is 12 residues long. In germline, CDR1 is MNHEY, CDR2 SVGAGI. The V and J ends lost 11 bases and 4 bases respectively, with 9 bases between them.

CDR3 residues: CASSLGTGLVGPQHF. In DNA form, the CDR3 reads TGTGCCAGCAGCCTTGGGACAGGCCTGGTCGGGCCCCAGCATTTT. V is TRBV7-9 and J is TRBJ1-5; 8 bases are a match to TRBD1. V dropped 5 bases and J dropped 9; count of bases not matched to a gene: 12. The CDR3 extends over 15 amino acids. Germline lookup yields CDR1 SEHNR and CDR2 FQNEAQ (reference sequence).

The genes are TRBV10-2 and TRBJ1-1, with D tentatively TRBD1 (5 bases). Germline V lookup: CDR1 WSHSY, CDR2 SAAADI. Trimming removed 3 bases at V and 1 base at J, with 18 bases between. This CDR3 contains 17 residues. CDR3 sequence reads: CASSDALNQGRNTEAFF. The CDR3 nucleotides are TGCGCCAGCAGTGATGCATTGAATCAGGGAAGGAACACTGAAGCTTTCTTT.

This sequence joins TRBV10-3 and TRBJ1-5; possibly TRBD1 for D (5 bases). The V and J ends lost 4 bases and 7 bases respectively, with 11 bases between them. Germline values: CDR1 ENHRY, CDR2 SYGVKD. This CDR3 comprises 13 residues. The DNA of the CDR3 is TGTGCCATCAGTGCCAGGGTTGACCAGCCCCAGCATTTT. It translates to CAISARVDQPQHF.

The chain uses TRBV20-1 and TRBJ1-2; no reliable D call. Germline CDR1 DFQATT, CDR2 SNEGSKA (reference sequence). V gave up 3 bases and J gave up 8 bases, with 10 bases separating them. This CDR3 has 11 amino acids. The CDR3: CSASVQEGYTF. DNA for the CDR3: TGCAGTGCTAGTGTCCAGGAGGGCTACACCTTC.

The gene calls are TRBV19 and TRBJ2-3, with D possibly being TRBD2 (5 bases). There are 13 residues in the CDR3. Germline lookup yields CDR1 LNHDA and CDR2 SQIVND (reference sequence). V lost 4 bases, J lost 5 bases, and 10 bases lay in between. Written as DNA, the CDR3 is TGTGCCAGTAGTAAGAGGGTGGAAGATACGCAGTATTTT. Translated, it gives CASSKRVEDTQYF.

The chain carries TRBV6-6 and TRBJ2-2, with 9 bases matching TRBD2. Germline CDR1 is MNHNY and CDR2 is SVGAGI (reference sequence). V lost 6 bases, J lost 5 bases, and 10 bases stayed unmatched. The CDR3 is 16 residues long. CDR3 protein: CASSRPKSGGTGELFF. CDR3 sequence (DNA): TGTGCCAGCAGCAGACCTAAGAGCGGGGGGACCGGGGAGCTGTTTTTT.

J is TRBJ2-6 and V is TRBV10-3, with D possibly TRBD1 on 5 matching bases. CDR1 is ENHRY and CDR2 is SYGVKD in the germline V gene. The CDR3 contains 15 residues. The V end was cut by 4 bases, the J end by 4 bases, with 11 bases between. The CDR3: CAISVGASGANVLTF. Written as DNA, the CDR3 is TGTGCCATCAGTGTAGGGGCCTCCGGGGCCAACGTCCTGACTTTC.

About this clone itself: The junction departs from germline at one end; a sequencing error may be responsible. J is TRBJ2-7 and V is TRBV2; the D is unclear. The germline CDR1 and CDR2 sequences are SNHLY and FYNNEI. The CDR3 extends over 13 amino acids. CDR3 coding DNA: TGTGCCAGCATTGAAGGGATCTCCTACGAGCAGTACTTC. Its translation: CASIEGISYEQYF.

The genes are TRBV7-2 and TRBJ2-5, with D unclear. The DNA end lines up better with TRBJ2-7; the J call may be wrong. Germline lookup yields CDR1 SGHTA and CDR2 FQGNSA. The CDR3 is 13 residues long. In DNA form, the CDR3 reads TGTGCCAGCAGCACCCGACACGGCCCCGAGCAGTACTTC. The encoded protein is CASSTRHGPEQYF.

This clone was detected a few times. This chain connects TRBV5-1 to TRBJ2-7; D unresolved. Germline values: CDR1 SGHRS, CDR2 YFSETQ. This CDR3 is 12 amino acids long. The ends were cut back, 5 bases at V and 4 bases at J, with 10 bases in the middle. DNA for the CDR3: TGCGCCAGCAGTGAGGCCGTATACGAGCAGTACTTC. It yields the protein CASSEAVYEQYF.

This clone has more than one count but fewer than ten. This chain uses TRBV9 with TRBJ2-5; possible D gene TRBD1, 5 bases. The CDR3 has 14 residues. V shed 4 bases and J shed 3 bases, with 13 bases lying between them. Germline V gives CDR1 SGDLS, CDR2 YYNGEE. The CDR3 DNA follows: TGTGCCAGCAGCACCACAGGCCAGGAAGAGACCCAGTACTTC. This codes for CASSTTGQEETQYF.

The chain couples TRBV7-9 to TRBJ1-4; D is unclear. CDR1 is SEHNR and CDR2 is FQNEAQ in the germline V gene (reference sequence). The V end was cut by 1 base, the J end by 5 bases, with 17 bases between. This CDR3 region has 17 residues. The CDR3 coding sequence is TGTGCCAGCAGCTTAGGGCGGGGAGAAGGTGGGAATGAAAAACTGTTTTTT. This gives the protein CASSLGRGEGGNEKLFF.

This chain uses TRBV27 with TRBJ2-5, with TRBD2 identical over 14 bases. CDR1 is MNHEY, CDR2 SMNVEV, per germline (reference sequence). Losses at the gene ends were 4 bases for V and 4 bases for J; bases not matched to a gene: 8. The CDR3 consists of 17 residues. This chain's CDR3 is CASSSRTSGRSRETQYF. The DNA of the CDR3 is TGTGCCAGCAGTTCCCGGACTAGCGGGAGGTCCAGAGAGACCCAGTACTTC.

The chain is built from TRBV4-3 and TRBJ2-3; the D is unclear. Trimming shortened V by 1 base and J by 5 bases, and 16 bases separated the two germline ends. Germline lookup yields CDR1 LGHNA and CDR2 YSLEER. The CDR3 spans 16 residues. CDR3 in amino acids: CASSQGYTRARDTQYF. CDR3 sequence (DNA): TGCGCCAGCAGCCAAGGATATACCCGGGCCCGAGATACGCAGTATTTT.

V gene TRBV5-1 combines with J gene TRBJ1-2; 7 bases fit TRBD1. V shed 4 bases and J 7 bases; nucleotides not matched to a gene: 7. This CDR3 region has 13 residues. The germline CDR1 and CDR2 sequences are SGHRS and YFSETQ. CDR3 in DNA: TGCGCCAGCAGCATCGGGACAGCTCCTGGCTACACCTTC. Translation: CASSIGTAPGYTF.

In its sample, this clone was seen once. The chain couples TRBV19 to TRBJ1-2; 10 positions agree with TRBD1. CDR3 length: 12 amino acids. The J segment lost 7 bases and the V segment lost 5 bases, leaving 1 base of the junction unmatched. Germline V gives CDR1 LNHDA, CDR2 SQIVND (reference sequence). The CDR3 DNA sequence: TGTGCCAGTAGTCGGGACAGGGGTGGCTACACCTTC. Residues: CASSRDRGGYTF.

The chain uses TRBV7-2 and TRBJ2-3, with TRBD2 matching 14 bases. The CDR3 spans 17 residues. The J segment lost 5 bases and the V segment lost 5 bases, leaving 9 bases of the junction unmatched. Germline V gene lookup returns CDR1 SGHTA and CDR2 FQGNSA. The CDR3 spells CASSRTSGGPLGDTQYF. DNA of the CDR3: TGTGCCAGCAGCCGGACTAGCGGGGGGCCCTTGGGAGATACGCAGTATTTT.

This sequence joins TRBV7-2 and TRBJ1-5; no reliable D call. The V end was cut by 7 bases, the J end by 5 bases, with 9 bases between. The CDR3 is 12 residues long. Germline V gene sequence: CDR1 SGHTA, CDR2 FQGNSA. The CDR3 DNA sequence: TGTGCCAGCAACTGGGGTGATCAGCCCCAGCATTTT. This gives the protein CASNWGDQPQHF.

The chain carries TRBV28 and TRBJ1-2; no clear D gene. This CDR3 comprises 12 residues. V was pared by 2 bases and J by 10 bases, with 11 bases between. The V gene's germline CDR1 is MDHEN and CDR2 SYDVKM. CDR3: CASSLAARYYTF. CDR3 sequence (DNA): TGTGCCAGCAGTTTAGCGGCCAGGTACTACACCTTC.

This chain connects TRBV15 to TRBJ2-1; D unresolved. The CDR3 is made up of 14 amino acids. Trimming removed 2 bases from V and 4 bases from J, with 9 bases in between. CDR1 and CDR2 from the germline V gene are LNHNV and YYDKDF (reference sequence). CDR3 coding DNA: TGTGCCACCAGCAGAAATTTAAGGTACAATGAGCAGTTCTTC. It yields the protein CATSRNLRYNEQFF.

V gene TRBV4-1 combines with J gene TRBJ2-2, with D possibly matching TRBD1 (5 bases). CDR1 and CDR2 from the germline V gene are MGHRA and YSYEKL. CDR3 length: 16 residues. Between the trimmed V and J ends, which lost 2 bases and 3 bases, there was a span of 13 bases. The CDR3 here is CASSQNRNPYTGELFF. The CDR3 DNA reads TGCGCCAGCAGCCAAAACAGGAACCCTTACACCGGGGAGCTGTTTTTT.

This clone was seen a handful of times. The chain combines TRBV5-1 with TRBJ2-3; D remains unclear. The germline V gene encodes CDR1 SGHRS and CDR2 YFSETQ. The CDR3 covers 14 residues. V was clipped by 4 bases and J by 2 bases, with 11 bases between them. CDR3 coding DNA: TGCGCCAGCAGCCCCGGATCCTACACAGATACGCAGTATTTT. Translation: CASSPGSYTDTQYF. Supplemented by reference TRBV5-1 and TRBJ2-3, the full variable domain reads KAGVTQTPRYLIKTRGQQVTLSCSPISGHRSVSWYQQTPGQGLQFLFEYFSETQRNKGNFPGRFSGRQFSNSRSEMNVSTLELGDSALYLCASSPGSYTDTQYFGPGTRLTVL.

This chain links TRBV5-7 with TRBJ2-5, with TRBD1 identical over 11 bases. TRBV5-7 is classed as an ORF, of uncertain function. Unmatched junction bases numbered 12, after V lost 5 bases and J lost 6 bases. This CDR3 is built from 16 residues. This CDR3 is CASRGGTGGREKTQYF. In nucleotides, the CDR3 is TGTGCCAGCAGGGGCGGGACAGGGGGAAGAGAAAAGACCCAGTACTTC.